The 20 T cell receptor beta chains below were found in one sample sequenced in a study of cytomegalovirus exposure and HLA in healthy donors. PCR was performed using 60 Vbeta and 13 Jbeta primers. Here immunoSEQ multiplex PCR was the method, and the copy in TCRdb shows in-frame clones only, minus some. The table lists more than 90,000 clones, about three quarters of them singletons. Material: PBMCs. The receptors were gathered from a man in his forties or fifties in good health and CMV-seropositive.

The rearrangement links TRBV27 to TRBJ2-7; D might be TRBD2 (6 bases). Deletions cut 4 bases from V and 4 bases from J, with 14 bases between. The CDR3 has 14 residues. CDR1 is MNHEY and CDR2 is SMNVEV in the germline V gene (reference sequence). CDR3 loop: CASSWVGSNYEQYF. For the CDR3, the DNA is TGTGCCAGCAGTTGGGTCGGGAGTAATTACGAGCAGTACTTC.

The chain recombines TRBV2 with TRBJ1-2; D might be TRBD1 (6 bases). The CDR3 length is 15 residues. The V end lost 0 bases, the J end lost 8 bases, and 16 bases lay between the germline ends. Germline V lookup: CDR1 SNHLY, CDR2 FYNNEI. The CDR3: CASSEAQGSPGGYTF. The CDR3, as DNA: TGTGCCAGCAGTGAAGCTCAGGGGTCGCCGGGAGGCTACACCTTC.

Notes on this clone: One end of the junction varies from germline; a read error may be responsible. Other nucleotide sequences in the sample specify the same CDR3. The V gene is TRBV2, the J gene TRBJ2-7, with TRBD1 matching 9 bases. The CDR3 covers 14 residues. Germline V CDR1 and CDR2: SNHLY, FYNNEI. CDR3 sequence: CASSVDRGRYEQYF. The CDR3 region has the DNA TGTGCCAGCAGTGTGGACAGGGGAAGGTACGAACAGTACTTC. Full variable domain (remainder filled in from reference TRBV2 and TRBJ2-7): EPEVTQTPSHQVTQMGQEVILRCVPISNHLYFYWYRQILGQKVEFLVSFYNNEISEKSEIFDDQFSVERPDGSNFTLKIRSTKLEDSAMYFCASSVDRGRYEQYFGPGTRLTVT.

This clone was seen more than once but under ten times. CDR3: CASSSGTEDYGYTF. The CDR3 nucleotides read TGTGCCAGCAGCTCCGGGACAGAGGACTATGGCTACACCTTC. The chain recombines TRBV5-5 with TRBJ1-2, with 7 nucleotides matching TRBD1. The length of the CDR3 is 14 residues. The ends lost 3 bases at V and 3 bases at J; junction bases unmatched: 5. CDR1 is SGHKS and CDR2 is YYEKEE in the germline V gene (reference sequence).

The rearrangement joins TRBV13 to TRBJ2-7; 10 nucleotides line up with TRBD2. The germline V gene encodes CDR1 PRHDT and CDR2 FYEKMQ (reference sequence). The CDR3 covers 14 residues. The V gene end was trimmed by 5 bases and the J gene end by 3 bases; junction bases not matched to a gene: 4. The CDR3 sequence: CASSRAGGDYEQYF. The CDR3 nucleotides read TGTGCCAGCAGCAGAGCGGGGGGGGACTACGAGCAGTACTTC.

The V gene is TRBV7-2, the J gene TRBJ1-1, with 7 positions matching TRBD1. The CDR3 consists of 17 residues. J lost 0 bases, V lost 4 bases, and 11 bases had no gene match. Germline V CDR1 and CDR2: SGHTA, FQGNSA. The CDR3 sequence: CASSSPTQGRVNTEAFF. CDR3 nucleotide sequence: TGTGCCAGCAGCTCCCCTACACAGGGGCGGGTGAACACTGAAGCTTTCTTT. The full variable domain, completed using reference TRBV7-2 and TRBJ1-1, is GAGVSQSPSNKVTEKGKDVELRCDPISGHTALYWYRQSLGQGLEFLIYFQGNSAPDKSGLPSDRFSAERTGGSVSTLTIQRTQQEDSAVYLCASSSPTQGRVNTEAFFGQGTRLTVV.

The rearrangement links TRBV19 to TRBJ2-1, with TRBD2 matching 7 bases. Per the germline V gene, CDR1 is LNHDA and CDR2 is SQIVND (reference sequence). The J segment lost 8 bases and the V segment lost 5 bases, leaving 12 bases of the junction unmatched. This CDR3 contains 15 residues. CDR3 in amino acids: CASSVRGTNRHEQFF. The CDR3 DNA sequence: TGTGCCAGTAGTGTCCGGGGGACTAACAGACATGAGCAGTTCTTC.

This clone was detected once. The chain joins TRBV28 to TRBJ2-7, with 12 bases identical to TRBD1. J was trimmed by 7 bases and V by 6 bases; bases with no gene match: 10. This CDR3 spans 15 amino acids. Germline V CDR1 and CDR2: MDHEN, SYDVKM. CDR3 DNA sequence: TGTGCCAGCAGCCGGGGACAGGGGGCGCCTGGAGAGCAGTACTTC. This sequence encodes CASSRGQGAPGEQYF.

The rearrangement links TRBV5-1 to TRBJ2-3, with 8 bases aligning to TRBD1. Germline-derived CDR1 and CDR2 are SGHRS and YFSETQ. V shed 6 bases, J shed 4 bases, and the junction held 4 bases outside the gene matches. The CDR3 consists of 13 residues. The CDR3 coding sequence is TGCGCCAGCAAGACGGACAGGGCAGATACGCAGTATTTT. The encoded protein is CASKTDRADTQYF.

This CDR3 reads CASSLGGSREKLFF. As DNA, the CDR3 is TGTGCCAGTAGTCTTGGTGGATCGAGGGAAAAACTGTTTTTT. The chain joins TRBV19 to TRBJ1-4; D gene unclear. Germline V gives CDR1 LNHDA, CDR2 SQIVND (reference sequence). V was pared by 5 bases and J by 8 bases, with 15 bases between. This CDR3 region has 14 residues.

The chain joins TRBV19 to TRBJ1-4; D is unclear. V was cut by 0 bases and J by 4 bases, with 9 bases left in between. Germline CDR1 and CDR2: LNHDA and SQIVND (reference sequence). This CDR3 spans 15 amino acids. Here the CDR3 reads CASSIDNRVNEKLFF. For the CDR3, the DNA is TGTGCCAGTAGTATAGACAACAGAGTTAATGAAAAACTGTTTTTT.

This clone has a single count. The chain joins TRBV28 to TRBJ1-2, with D perhaps matching TRBD1 (5 bases). V was clipped by 5 bases and J by 7 bases, with 17 bases between them. Germline CDR1 MDHEN, CDR2 SYDVKM. This CDR3 is 14 amino acids long. The chain's CDR3 is CASSTGGRLLGYTF. Written as DNA, the CDR3 is TGTGCCAGCAGTACTGGGGGGAGGCTACTTGGCTACACCTTC.

The gene calls are TRBV10-3 and TRBJ2-6, with TRBD1 as a possible D gene (6 bases). CDR3 length equals 14 residues. Germline lookup yields CDR1 ENHRY and CDR2 SYGVKD. The ends were cut back, 6 bases at V and 4 bases at J, with 10 bases in the middle. CDR3 bases: TGTGCCATCAGGTCAGGGGTGGGGGCCAACGTCCTGACTTTC. Translated: CAIRSGVGANVLTF.

V and J are TRBV28 and TRBJ1-1, with TRBD1 matching 8 bases. Trimming cost V 4 bases and J 5 bases; bases outside gene matches: 18. Per the germline V gene, CDR1 is MDHEN and CDR2 is SYDVKM. The CDR3 is 18 residues long. CDR3 residues: CASSSTEASGQGGTEAFF. The CDR3, as DNA: TGTGCCAGCAGTTCTACAGAAGCCTCTGGACAGGGTGGGACTGAAGCTTTCTTT.

The chain combines TRBV2 with TRBJ2-5; TRBD1 matches at 9 bases. The CDR3 contains 14 residues. CDR1 is SNHLY and CDR2 is FYNNEI in the germline V gene. V trimming: 6 bases; J trimming: 6 bases; junction bases outside the gene matches: 8. DNA for the CDR3: TGTGCCAGCAGAGTTAACAGGGGGCAAAAGACCCAGTACTTC. As protein: CASRVNRGQKTQYF.

The gene calls are TRBV5-1 and TRBJ2-7, with 11 positions matching TRBD2. Trimming removed 4 bases from V and 7 bases from J; junction bases left unmatched: 4. The CDR3 length is 13 residues. Looked up from germline, CDR1 is SGHRS and CDR2 is YFSETQ. The CDR3 region has the DNA TGCGCCAGCAGCGCGGGACTAGCGGAAGAGCAGTACTTC. As protein: CASSAGLAEEQYF.

This sequence joins TRBV5-6 and TRBJ2-7; 7 bases fit TRBD2. The CDR3 has 13 residues. Germline V CDR1 and CDR2: SGHDT, YYEEEE. Trimming cost V 6 bases and J 4 bases; bases outside gene matches: 7. The CDR3 region is CASTRREFYEQYF. The DNA for the CDR3 is TGTGCCAGCACCCGGCGGGAGTTTTACGAGCAGTACTTC.

This clone came up once. The chain uses TRBV7-9 and TRBJ1-1; possibly TRBD1 for D (5 bases). The germline V and J ends were trimmed by 4 bases and 2 bases, with 14 bases remaining between them. This CDR3 has 15 amino acids. The V gene's germline CDR1 is SEHNR and CDR2 FQNEAQ (reference sequence). Written as DNA, the CDR3 is TGTGCCAGCAGCTCTAGGGGCCCAGGCAACACTGAAGCTTTCTTT. Encoded protein: CASSSRGPGNTEAFF.

The chain recombines TRBV28 with TRBJ2-2; D may be TRBD1 (7 bases). The CDR3 consists of 16 residues. Trimming took 6 bases from V and 6 from J, leaving 20 bases between them. The germline V gene encodes CDR1 MDHEN and CDR2 SYDVKM. CDR3 residues: CASSQPARGESGELFF. DNA of the CDR3: TGTGCCAGCAGCCAGCCGGCCAGGGGGGAATCCGGGGAGCTGTTTTTT.

The V and J genes are TRBV5-1 and TRBJ2-7; TRBD1 matches 8 bases. V was clipped by 7 bases and J by 0 bases; unmatched bases: 9. CDR1 is SGHRS and CDR2 is YFSETQ in the germline V gene. The CDR3 length is 15 residues. CDR3 amino acids: CASGQGPKSSYEQYF. The CDR3, as DNA: TGCGCCAGCGGACAGGGTCCGAAAAGCTCCTACGAGCAGTACTTC.